This T cell receptor beta chain originates from a study of T-cell memory formation after mild COVID-19. The study's findings and limits: SARS-CoV-2 specificity of second-wave clones peaking day 37 was unconfirmed. CD4+ contracting clones lay mainly in CM and EM, CD8+ ones in EMRA. A second wave expanding day 15 to 37 was CD4+-biased; contracting clones were balanced.

This clonotype was found a few times. What it binds is unknown. This CDR3 has 14 amino acids. The V end was cut by 2 bases, the J end by 4 bases, with 9 bases between. Constant-segment primers served in 5'RACE that generated TCR alpha and TCR beta cDNA libraries bearing sample barcodes and UMIs. TCRdb itself ran the 5' RACE reads through MiXCR, one entry per CDR3 protein. Altogether 250,000 to 300,000 distinct CDR3 sequences are present, around 15% being singletons, with the ten largest covering approximately 25%. The chain couples TRBV12-3 or TRBV12-4 to TRBJ1-5; D gene uncertain. The sequenced sample was PBMCs or a T cell subset sorted from them (not recorded which). The receptor was derived from a young man who had mild COVID-19 (a few samples of this study predate the infection). Cell type and time point are not known. The CDR3 region is CASSLRTPNQPQHF. CDR3 DNA: TGTGCCAGCAGTTTAAGGACTCCTAATCAGCCCCAGCATTTT.